The rows below give T cell receptor beta chains drawn from one sample of a study of cytomegalovirus exposure and HLA in healthy donors. Method: immunoSEQ multiplex PCR; TCRdb's copy keeps in-frame clones and lacks some. The sample has under 200,000 clones; approximately 84% are singletons. Sequences were obtained from PBMCs. The origin of the receptors is a woman aged 50 to 60 in good health and CMV-seropositive. CDR3s leave out the opening cysteine and the closing phenylalanine or tryptophan.

J gene | V gene | CDR3 protein
TRBJ1-2 | TRBV4-3 | ASSPRSSFGYT
NA | TRBV19 | ASSTHQQGTYEQY
TRBJ2-7 | TRBV5-8 | ASSSRTGFDEQY
TRBJ2-3 | TRBV4-3 | ASSREMGGGKQDTQY
TRBJ1-2 | TRBV30 | AWSPGFDYGYT
TRBJ2-7 | TRBV29-1 | SVMGGSYEQY
TRBJ1-2 | TRBV29-1 | SVPRWTGEGGYT
TRBJ1-2 | TRBV4-3 | ASSQLDSRENYGYT
TRBJ1-3 | TRBV5-1 | ASSFVQGHSGNTIY
TRBJ2-7 | TRBV27 | ASSPGQGRFIYEQY
TRBJ1-6 | TRBV27 | ASRDRSFSPLH
TRBJ2-5 | TRBV18 | ASSLGQQETQY
TRBJ2-3 | TRBV10-2 | ASSESTRGADTQY
TRBJ2-7 | TRBV28 | ASSPGGQQNYEQY
TRBJ1-5 | TRBV19 | ASGHQSRNQPQH
TRBJ1-1 | TRBV19 | ASSIRTKAEAF
TRBJ2-1 | TRBV12-2 | ASRLALGIRGVYNEQF
TRBJ1-2 | TRBV7-8 | ASSLGGGYGYT
TRBJ2-2 | TRBV7-9 | ASSLLAGVTGELF
TRBJ2-5 | TRBV9 | ASSVFGGGQETQY
TRBJ2-1 | TRBV5-1 | ASSLSGQTINEQF
TRBJ1-1 | TRBV6-5 | ASIQRGAGTEAF
TRBJ2-7 | TRBV18 | ASSPGSPHEQY
TRBJ1-5 | TRBV15 | ATSRDLQGLGSNQPQH
TRBJ2-5 | TRBV7-9 | ASSPRGQETQY
TRBJ2-7 | TRBV5-1 | ASSLGGGAGDSYEQY
TRBJ2-7 | TRBV7-2 | ASSLRGGPAEQY
TRBJ1-2 | TRBV30 | AWTKDRFYYGYT
TRBJ1-1 | TRBV7-2 | ASSLDGGWNTEAF
TRBJ1-1 | TRBV13 | ASSLEVGRDNTEAF
TRBJ1-1 | TRBV18 | ASSPGQPNTEAF